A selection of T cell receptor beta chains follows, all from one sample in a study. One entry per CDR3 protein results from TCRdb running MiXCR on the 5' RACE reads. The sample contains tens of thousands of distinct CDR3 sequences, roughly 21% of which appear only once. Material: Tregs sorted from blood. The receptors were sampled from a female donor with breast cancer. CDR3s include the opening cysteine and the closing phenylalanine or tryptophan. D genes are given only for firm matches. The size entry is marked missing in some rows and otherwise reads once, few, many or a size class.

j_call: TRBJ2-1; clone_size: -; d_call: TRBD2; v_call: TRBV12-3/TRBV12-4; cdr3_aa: CASRGGTSGHNEQFF; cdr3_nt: TGTGCCAGCAGGGGGGGGACTAGCGGCCACAATGAGCAGTTCTTC
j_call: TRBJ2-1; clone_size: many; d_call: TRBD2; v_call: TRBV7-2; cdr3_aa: CASAAGVFNEQFF; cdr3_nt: TGTGCCAGCGCGGCGGGAGTATTCAATGAGCAGTTCTTC
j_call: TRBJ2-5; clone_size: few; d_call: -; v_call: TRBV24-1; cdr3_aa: CATSVSGSEETQYF; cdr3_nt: TGTGCCACCAGTGTTTCCGGGAGCGAAGAGACCCAGTACTTC
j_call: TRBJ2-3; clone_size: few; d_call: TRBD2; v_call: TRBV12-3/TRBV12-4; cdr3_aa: CASTLGGTHTGTDTQYF; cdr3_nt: TGTGCCAGCACTTTGGGGGGGACTCACACCGGCACAGATACGCAGTATTTT
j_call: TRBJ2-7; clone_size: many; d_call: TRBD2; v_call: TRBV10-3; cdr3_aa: CASNGGGSGDTYEQYF; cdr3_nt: TGTGCCTCCAACGGGGGGGGCAGCGGGGATACCTACGAGCAGTACTTC
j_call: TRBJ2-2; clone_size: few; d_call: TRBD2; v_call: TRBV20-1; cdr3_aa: CSARGVDHRLAGDGELSF; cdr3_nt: TGCAGTGCTAGAGGGGTGGACCACCGACTAGCGGGAGACGGGGAGCTGTCTTTT
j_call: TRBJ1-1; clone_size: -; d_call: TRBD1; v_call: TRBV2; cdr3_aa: CASLDRESNTEAFF; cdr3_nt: TGTGCCAGCCTTGACAGGGAATCGAACACTGAAGCTTTCTTT
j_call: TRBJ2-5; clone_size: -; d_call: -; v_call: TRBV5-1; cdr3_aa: CASQEGETQYF; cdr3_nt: TGCGCCAGCCAGGAGGGGGAGACCCAGTACTTC
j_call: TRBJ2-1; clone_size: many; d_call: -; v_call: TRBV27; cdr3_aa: CASSFGRPSSYNEQFF; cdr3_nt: TGTGCCAGCAGTTTTGGCAGACCGAGCTCCTACAATGAGCAGTTCTTC
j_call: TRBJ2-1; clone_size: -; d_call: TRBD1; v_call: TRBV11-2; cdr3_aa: CASSSRTGVSHNEQFF; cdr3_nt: TGTGCCAGCAGCTCGAGGACAGGGGTATCCCACAATGAGCAGTTCTTC
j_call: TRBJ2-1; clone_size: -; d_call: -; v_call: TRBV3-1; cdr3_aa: CASSQDTSEQFF; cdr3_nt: TGTGCCAGCAGCCAAGATACAAGCGAGCAGTTCTTC
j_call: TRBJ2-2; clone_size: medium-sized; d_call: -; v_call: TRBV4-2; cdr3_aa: CASSQVSSGELFF; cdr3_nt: TGTGCCAGCAGCCAAGTATCCTCCGGGGAGCTGTTTTTT
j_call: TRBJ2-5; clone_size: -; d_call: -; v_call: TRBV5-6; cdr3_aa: CASSTLLTQETQYF; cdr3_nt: TGTGCCAGCAGCACATTGCTAACACAAGAGACCCAGTACTTC
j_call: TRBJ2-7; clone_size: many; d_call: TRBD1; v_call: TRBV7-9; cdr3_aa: CASRTGTGPSYEQYF; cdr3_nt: TGTGCCAGCAGGACCGGGACAGGGCCTTCCTACGAGCAGTACTTC
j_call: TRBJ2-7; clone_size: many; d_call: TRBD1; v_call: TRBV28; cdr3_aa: CASSGTGGWQYF; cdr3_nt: TGTGCCAGCAGCGGGACAGGGGGCTGGCAGTACTTC
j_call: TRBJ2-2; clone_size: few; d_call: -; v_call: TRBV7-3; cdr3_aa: CASSYRTGELFF; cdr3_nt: TGTGCCAGCAGCTACAGGACCGGGGAGCTGTTTTTT
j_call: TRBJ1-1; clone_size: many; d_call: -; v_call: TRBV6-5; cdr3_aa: CASAGRDTEAFF; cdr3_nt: TGTGCCAGCGCAGGGAGGGACACTGAAGCTTTCTTT
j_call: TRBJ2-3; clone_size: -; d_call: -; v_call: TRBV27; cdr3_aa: CASRFHPDQHNTDTQYF; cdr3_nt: TGTGCCAGCAGATTCCATCCGGACCAACATAACACAGATACGCAGTATTTT
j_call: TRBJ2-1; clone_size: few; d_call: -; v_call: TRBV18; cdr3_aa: CASSPSGPSPLNEQFF; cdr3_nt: TGTGCCAGCTCACCCAGCGGACCTAGCCCCCTCAATGAGCAGTTCTTC
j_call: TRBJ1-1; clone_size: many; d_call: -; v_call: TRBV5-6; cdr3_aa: CASSFGGGRQNTEAFF; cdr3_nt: TGTGCCAGCAGTTTTGGGGGAGGCCGGCAGAACACTGAAGCTTTCTTT
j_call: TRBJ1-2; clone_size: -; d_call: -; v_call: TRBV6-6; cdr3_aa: CASSHHGQFTRDGYTF; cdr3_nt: TGTGCCAGCAGTCACCACGGACAGTTCACAAGGGATGGCTACACCTTC
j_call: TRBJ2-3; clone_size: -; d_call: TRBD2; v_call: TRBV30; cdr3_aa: CAWSPGLAGPGTQYF; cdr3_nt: TGTGCCTGGAGCCCAGGCCTAGCGGGCCCCGGTACGCAGTATTTT
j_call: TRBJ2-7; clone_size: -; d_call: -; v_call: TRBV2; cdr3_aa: CASSQSDEQYF; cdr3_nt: TGTGCCAGCAGCCAGAGTGACGAGCAGTACTTC
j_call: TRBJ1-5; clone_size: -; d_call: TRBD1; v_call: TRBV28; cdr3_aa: CASRDRRWGNQPQHF; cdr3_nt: TGTGCCAGCCGGGACAGGAGGTGGGGTAATCAGCCCCAGCATTTT
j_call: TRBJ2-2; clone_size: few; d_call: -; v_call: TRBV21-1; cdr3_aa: CASSRSSVDANTGELFF; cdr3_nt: TGTGCCAGCAGCAGGAGTAGCGTAGATGCGAACACCGGGGAGCTGTTTTTT
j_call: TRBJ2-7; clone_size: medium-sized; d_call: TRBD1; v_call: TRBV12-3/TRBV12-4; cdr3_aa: CASSSRTGTEQYF; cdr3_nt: TGTGCCAGCAGTTCCAGGACAGGGACCGAGCAGTACTTC
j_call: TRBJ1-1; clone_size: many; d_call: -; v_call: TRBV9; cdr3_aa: CASSVGRGRDTEAFF; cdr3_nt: TGTGCCAGCAGCGTAGGGCGGGGGCGCGACACTGAAGCTTTCTTT
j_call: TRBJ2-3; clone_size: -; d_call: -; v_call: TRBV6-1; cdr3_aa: CASRFRSTDTQYF; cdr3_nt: TGTGCCAGCAGGTTTCGTAGCACAGATACGCAGTATTTT
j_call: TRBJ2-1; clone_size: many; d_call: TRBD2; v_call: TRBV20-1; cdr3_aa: CSASDSGKDEQFF; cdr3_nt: TGCAGTGCTAGTGATAGCGGGAAGGATGAGCAGTTCTTC
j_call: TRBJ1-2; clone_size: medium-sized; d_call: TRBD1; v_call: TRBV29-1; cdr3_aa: CSGVQGVDGYTF; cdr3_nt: TGCAGCGGCGTACAGGGGGTGGATGGCTACACCTTC
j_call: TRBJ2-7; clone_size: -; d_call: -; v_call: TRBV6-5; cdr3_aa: CASSYSLDSSYGQYF; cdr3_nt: TGTGCCAGCAGTTACTCTCTCGACAGCTCCTACGGGCAGTACTTC
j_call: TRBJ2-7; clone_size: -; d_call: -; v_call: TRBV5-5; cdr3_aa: CASRKNTGGLVYEQYF; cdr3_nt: TGTGCCAGCAGAAAGAATACAGGCGGGCTCGTCTACGAGCAGTACTTC
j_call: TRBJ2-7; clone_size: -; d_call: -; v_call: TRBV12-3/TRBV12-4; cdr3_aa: CASSYVGQSYEQYF; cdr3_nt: TGTGCCAGCAGCTACGTAGGACAGAGCTACGAGCAGTACTTC
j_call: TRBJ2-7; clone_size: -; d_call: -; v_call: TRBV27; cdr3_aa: CASSLSSGPSYEQYF; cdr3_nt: TGTGCCAGCAGTTTAAGTAGCGGCCCCTCCTACGAGCAGTACTTC
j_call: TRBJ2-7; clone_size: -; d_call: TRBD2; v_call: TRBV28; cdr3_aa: CASSYRLAGVEQYF; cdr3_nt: TGTGCCAGCAGTTATAGGCTAGCGGGAGTAGAGCAGTACTTC
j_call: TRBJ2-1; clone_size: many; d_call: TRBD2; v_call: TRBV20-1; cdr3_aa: CSATFRLAGFYNEQFF; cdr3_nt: TGCAGTGCCACCTTCCGACTAGCGGGTTTCTACAATGAGCAGTTCTTC
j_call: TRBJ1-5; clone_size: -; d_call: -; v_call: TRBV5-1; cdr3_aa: CASSPDSSNQPQHF; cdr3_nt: TGCGCCAGCAGCCCGGACAGTAGCAATCAGCCCCAGCATTTT
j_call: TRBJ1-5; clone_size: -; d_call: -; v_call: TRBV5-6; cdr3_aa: CASSLRGNQPQHF; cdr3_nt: TGTGCCAGCAGCTTGAGGGGCAATCAGCCCCAGCATTTT
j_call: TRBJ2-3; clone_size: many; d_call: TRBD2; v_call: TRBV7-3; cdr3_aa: CASSLAGAEDTQYF; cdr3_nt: TGTGCCAGCAGCCTAGCGGGGGCTGAGGATACGCAGTATTTT
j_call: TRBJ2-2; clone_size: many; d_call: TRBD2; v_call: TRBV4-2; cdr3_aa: CASSPPTSGNLGELFF; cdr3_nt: TGTGCCAGCAGCCCTCCGACTAGCGGGAATCTCGGGGAGCTGTTTTTT
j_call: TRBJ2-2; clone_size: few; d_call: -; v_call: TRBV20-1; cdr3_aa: CSATKWDGELFF; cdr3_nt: TGCAGTGCTACCAAGTGGGACGGGGAGCTGTTTTTT
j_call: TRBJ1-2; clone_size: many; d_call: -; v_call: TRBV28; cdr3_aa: CASSIGTALNYGYTF; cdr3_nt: TGTGCCAGCAGCATTGGGACTGCGCTTAACTATGGCTACACCTTC
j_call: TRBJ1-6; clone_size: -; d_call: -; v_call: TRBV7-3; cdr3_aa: CASSEDTINSPLHF; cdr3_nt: TGTGCCAGCAGCGAAGACACGATTAATTCACCCCTCCACTTT
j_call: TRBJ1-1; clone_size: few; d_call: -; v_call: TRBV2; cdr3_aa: CASSDLGRGNTEAFF; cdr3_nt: TGTGCCAGCAGTGACCTGGGCAGGGGGAACACTGAAGCTTTCTTT
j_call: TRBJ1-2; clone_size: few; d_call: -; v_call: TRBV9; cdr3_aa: CASSVDSGWIYGYTF; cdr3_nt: TGTGCCAGCAGCGTAGACAGCGGGTGGATATATGGCTACACCTTC
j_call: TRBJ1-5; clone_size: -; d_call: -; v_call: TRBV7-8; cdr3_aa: CASSLAGNSNQPQHF; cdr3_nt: TGTGCCAGCAGCTTAGCAGGGAATAGCAATCAGCCCCAGCATTTT